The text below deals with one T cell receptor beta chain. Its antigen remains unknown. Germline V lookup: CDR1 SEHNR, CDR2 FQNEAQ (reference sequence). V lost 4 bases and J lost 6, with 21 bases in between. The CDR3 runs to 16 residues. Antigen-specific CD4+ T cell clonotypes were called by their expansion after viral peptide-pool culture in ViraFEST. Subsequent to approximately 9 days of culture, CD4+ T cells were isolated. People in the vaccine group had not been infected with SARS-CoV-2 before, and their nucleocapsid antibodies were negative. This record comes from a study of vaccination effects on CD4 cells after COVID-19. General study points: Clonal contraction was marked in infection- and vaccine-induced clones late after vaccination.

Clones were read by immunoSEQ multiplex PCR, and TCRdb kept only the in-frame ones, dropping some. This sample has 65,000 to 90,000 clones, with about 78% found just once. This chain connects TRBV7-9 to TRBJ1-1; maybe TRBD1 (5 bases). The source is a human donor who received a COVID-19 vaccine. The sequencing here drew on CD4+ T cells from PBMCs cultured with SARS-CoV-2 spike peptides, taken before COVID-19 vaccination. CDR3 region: CASSSPVGGEGAEAFF. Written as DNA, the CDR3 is TGTGCCAGCAGCTCCCCCGTCGGGGGGGAAGGCGCTGAAGCTTTCTTT. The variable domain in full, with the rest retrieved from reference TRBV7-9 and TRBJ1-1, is DTGVSQNPRHKITKRGQNVTFRCDPISEHNRLYWYRQTLGQGPEFLTYFQNEAQLEKSRLLSDRFSAERPKGSFSTLEIQRTEQGDSAMYLCASSSPVGGEGAEAFFGQGTRLTVV.